This T cell receptor (beta chain) was found in a study of T-cell reconstitution after alpha-beta-depleted transplantation in children (dated by TCRdb to about 2016). In terms of the full investigation: Using TCR repertoire profiling, the study quantitatively followed how T-cell immune reconstitution unfolded in children after TCRalphabeta/CD19-depleted allogeneic hematopoietic cell transplantation.

Library method: PCR. The data were produced on an Illumina HiSeq 2500. Molecular barcoding was employed in the preparation of TCR libraries, with unique molecular identifiers being used to normalize TCRbeta repertoire quantification. TCRdb reprocessed the public reads (quality trimming at Q25 with fastp, clone calling with MiXCR) and kept in-frame beta chains. Each CDR3 protein appears once, grouped with its most common genes and DNA. The sample records hundreds of thousands of distinct CDR3 sequences, around 7.5% of which are singletons. The ten most abundant clones make up 5% to 7% of the sample. Overall results and qualifications from the work: Over the following months the frequencies of hyperexpanded clones went down, and after one year T-cell counts and TCRbeta diversity were mostly credited to newly produced T cells. About two months after transplant, the apparently early recovery of alphabetaT-cell counts reportedly depended on just several hundred clones that had expanded rapidly and came from non-depleted graft cells. In some patients, the high TCRbeta diversity seen at day 60 was put down to recipient T cells and intrathymic progenitors that had survived conditioning.

The treatment or condition tag for this specimen amounts to: allogeneic hematopoietic cell transplantation with graft depleted of TCRalphabeta T cells and CD19 B cells. The transplant recipients were children given TCRalphabeta/CD19-depleted allogeneic hematopoietic cell grafts. CDR1 and CDR2 are drawn from the germline V gene: MNHEY, SVGAGI. From its cysteine to its phenylalanine, the CDR3 spans 16 amino acids. The entry retains the CDR3 DNA only, 48 bases that are in frame from base 1. At the junction V is shortened by 3 bases and J by 1 base; bases outside the gene matches: 5. In its sample, this clonotype was seen many times. Its antigen remains unidentified. No base qualities exist here, and no much larger clone lies one base off it.

The sequencing used PBMCs, mostly from graft donor cells, collected 180 days after TCRalphabeta/CD19-depleted stem cell transplant. The chain joins TRBV6-5 to TRBJ2-7; 11 bases in between match TRBD2. This clonotype originated in a male patient younger than 18 who had a stem cell transplant for acute lymphoblastic leukemia, so the T cells may come from the graft donor. The CDR3 here reads CASSYTSGSGSYEQYF. The DNA reads as follows: TGTGCCAGCAGTTATACTAGCGGGAGCGGATCCTACGAGCAGTACTTC.